The 5 T cell receptor beta chains in this list originate from one sample, sequenced in a study of long-term antiretroviral therapy in people with HIV. Assay version v3.0 of immunoSEQ was used, and it was run at survey level. Some clones are missing from TCRdb's copy, which holds only in-frame ones; the method was immunoSEQ multiplex PCR. Among about 31,000 clones, over 75% were seen once, and the ten largest hold 3% to 4.5%. The source was unsorted PBMCs, collected 0.8 years before starting antiretroviral therapy. The source is a man between 18 and 29 years old with HIV.

This sequence joins TRBV19 and TRBJ1-5; 10 bases agree with TRBD1. Unmatched junction bases numbered 11, after V lost 7 bases and J lost 5 bases. This CDR3 comprises 16 residues. CDR1 and CDR2 from the germline V gene are LNHDA and SQIVND (reference sequence). The CDR3 is CASIPGTGARDQPQHF. CDR3 bases: TGTGCCAGTATCCCCGGGACAGGGGCTCGGGATCAGCCCCAGCATTTT.

This chain connects TRBV20-1 to TRBJ2-5; D remains unclear. Germline V lookup: CDR1 DFQATT, CDR2 SNEGSKA (reference sequence). The V and J ends lost 0 bases and 5 bases respectively, with 4 bases between them. CDR3 size: 11 residues. The CDR3 here is CSARDQETQYF. CDR3 coding DNA: TGCAGTGCTAGAGATCAGGAGACCCAGTACTTC.

This clone was seen only a few times. The chain employs TRBV7-8 and TRBJ2-6, with a weak D call TRBD1 (6 bases). The CDR3 consists of 20 residues. Per germline, CDR1 SGHVS and CDR2 FQNEAQ. Deletions cut 5 bases from V and 4 bases from J, with 27 bases between. The CDR3 spells CASSTTNRDPSVWGANVLTF. The DNA of the CDR3 is TGTGCCAGCAGCACAACGAACAGGGATCCTTCGGTTTGGGGGGCCAACGTCCTGACTTTC.

CDR3 in amino acids: CASIVARGDGYTF. The CDR3 DNA is TGTGCCAGCATAGTAGCTCGAGGGGATGGCTACACCTTC. The chain combines TRBV2 with TRBJ1-2, with D tentatively TRBD1 (5 bases). The CDR3 runs to 13 residues. V lost 7 bases and J 6 bases, leaving 15 bases between the germline ends. Germline CDR1 SNHLY, CDR2 FYNNEI. Based on the CDR3 plus reference TRBV2 and TRBJ1-2, the full variable domain is EPEVTQTPSHQVTQMGQEVILRCVPISNHLYFYWYRQILGQKVEFLVSFYNNEISEKSEIFDDQFSVERPDGSNFTLKIRSTKLEDSAMYFCASIVARGDGYTFGSGTRLTVV.

The chain is built from TRBV11-3 and TRBJ2-3; 9 bases match TRBD2. The CDR3 totals 17 residues. CDR1 and CDR2 from the germline V gene are SGHNT and YENEEA. The ends lost 5 bases at V and 3 bases at J; junction bases unmatched: 12. The CDR3: CASSDHTLAGVTDTQYF. The DNA of the CDR3 is TGTGCCAGCAGCGACCACACCTTAGCGGGAGTAACAGATACGCAGTATTTT.